A selection of T cell receptor beta chains follows, all from one sample in a study of blood T cell repertoires in COVID-19. Sequencing was performed with immunoSEQ multiplex PCR; in TCRdb, only in-frame clones are kept and a portion is missing. The sample lists some 200,000 clones; 86% were seen once. Sequencing was done on a sample of peripheral blood. These receptors were collected from a woman between 45 and 60 years old with acute or convalescent COVID-19. Each CDR3 is given with its conserved first and last residue. The order of the fields is CDR3 DNA, CDR3 protein, J gene, V gene, D gene, clone size. The D gene is left open where the match is weak. Expanded clones get a size class; other rows say once, few or many, or leave the size out.

TGCGCCAGCAGCCAGTTAGAGACTAGCGGCCATACGCAGTATTTT CASSQLETSGHTQYF TRBJ2-3 TRBV4-1 TRBD2 once
TGTGCCAGCAGCTTAGTGGGCAGCTTCTATGGCTACACCTTC CASSLVGSFYGYTF TRBJ1-2 TRBV7-8 - -
TGTGCCAGCAGTTCAGGGGATCAGCCCCAGCATTTT CASSSGDQPQHF TRBJ1-5 TRBV6-5 - -
TGCGCCAGCAGCCCGCTCTTGGCGGAGAACACCGGGGAGCTGTTTTTT CASSPLLAENTGELFF TRBJ2-2 TRBV5-1 - -
TGTGCCAGCTCACGGGACAACAATCAGCCCCAGCATTTT CASSRDNNQPQHF TRBJ1-5 TRBV18 - -
TGCGCCAGCAGCATCGGGACAGGGGGCACCGGGGAGCTGTTTTTT CASSIGTGGTGELFF TRBJ2-2 TRBV5-1 TRBD1 -
TGTGCCTGGGTCAAGGGAAGGGGGTTTTTTGAGCAGTTCTTC CAWVKGRGFFEQFF TRBJ2-1 TRBV30 - -
TGTGCCAGCAGCCCCGAGGACAGGGGGCTAGTCTACGAGCAGTACTTC CASSPEDRGLVYEQYF TRBJ2-7 TRBV7-6 TRBD1 once
TGTGCCAGCAGCTTTCGAGTCACAGATACGCAGTATTTT CASSFRVTDTQYF TRBJ2-3 TRBV9 - -
TGTGCCAGCAGCCCACTAGCGTTTACTAGCACAGATATGCAGTATTTT CASSPLAFTSTDMQYF TRBJ2-3 TRBV7-2 TRBD2 -
TGTGCTAGTGGTGACAGCCCAGTATACAATGAGCAGTTCTTC CASGDSPVYNEQFF TRBJ2-1 TRBV12-5 - -
TGTGCCACCAGTGAGACCCACCGACTAGCGGGGCACACAGATACGCAGTATTTT CATSETHRLAGHTDTQYF TRBJ2-3 TRBV24-1 TRBD2 -
TGCAGTGCTAGTCCGCCTAGCGGGGGACAAGAGACCCAGTACTTC CSASPPSGGQETQYF TRBJ2-5 TRBV20-1 TRBD2 -
TGTGCCACCAGTGATAACCTGGACAGAGACACAGATACGCAGTATTTT CATSDNLDRDTDTQYF TRBJ2-3 TRBV24-1 - -
TGTGCCAGCAGTTACTCGGTGCCGGGAGGCGGGGAGCTGTTTTTT CASSYSVPGGGELFF TRBJ2-2 TRBV6-2/TRBV6-3 TRBD2 -
TGCGCCAGCAGCCAAGAGGGACTAGCGGGGGAGCAGTACTTC CASSQEGLAGEQYF TRBJ2-7 TRBV4-3 TRBD2 -
TGTGCCAGCAGCTCATGGACAGGGGGAGGCACCATATATTTT CASSSWTGGGTIYF TRBJ1-3 TRBV7-9 TRBD1 -
TGTGCCAGCTCACCATCAGGGTCCCTAGGAGGGTATAATGAAAAACTGTTTTTT CASSPSGSLGGYNEKLFF TRBJ1-4 TRBV18 - -
TGTGCCAGCAGTTACCTTATAGCCAAAAACATTCAGTACTTC CASSYLIAKNIQYF TRBJ2-4 TRBV6-2/TRBV6-3 - -
TGTGCCAGCAGTCAGCGGGACAGGGTTTCCGAGCAGTACTTC CASSQRDRVSEQYF TRBJ2-7 TRBV28 TRBD1 -
TGCGCCAGCAGCCTATGGGGACAGGGGCCGGATGGCTACACCTTC CASSLWGQGPDGYTF TRBJ1-2 TRBV5-1 TRBD1 once
TGTGCCAGCAGTCGGGACAGGGATGGCGGGGAGCTGTTTTTT CASSRDRDGGELFF TRBJ2-2 TRBV5-6 TRBD1 once
TGTGCCACCCACCCCAGGGGAGTAGCGGGAGCGACCACCGGGGAGCTGTTTTTT CATHPRGVAGATTGELFF TRBJ2-2 TRBV19 TRBD2 -